This T cell receptor (beta chain) is drawn from a study of blood T cell repertoires in COVID-19. At the level of the study: Sites in the United States, Italy and Spain provided acute and convalescent COVID-19 samples. Sources were T cells, B-cell-depleted T cells, or PBMCs; the material itself was cDNA or gDNA.

Original methodology: Reference gene primers were amplified, and this amplification served to estimate nucleated cell counts. The protocol was immunoSEQ multiplex PCR, while the TCRdb copy is restricted to in-frame clones and leaves out a portion. D and trimming were read from the DNA, whereas the V and J calls and clone size are those reported in that table. The table includes about 44,000 clones, roughly four fifths detected once. The sequence was obtained from a human donor in a cohort sampled during active COVID-19. The specimen sequenced was peripheral blood.

CDR3 DNA: TGTGCCAGCAGCGACTGGGCCGGGGAGCTGTTTTTT. Residues: CASSDWAGELFF. V is TRBV12-3 or TRBV12-4 and J is TRBJ2-2; D gene ambiguous. Trimming left V 6 bases short and J 6 bases short, with 8 bases between. The length of the CDR3 is 12 residues.